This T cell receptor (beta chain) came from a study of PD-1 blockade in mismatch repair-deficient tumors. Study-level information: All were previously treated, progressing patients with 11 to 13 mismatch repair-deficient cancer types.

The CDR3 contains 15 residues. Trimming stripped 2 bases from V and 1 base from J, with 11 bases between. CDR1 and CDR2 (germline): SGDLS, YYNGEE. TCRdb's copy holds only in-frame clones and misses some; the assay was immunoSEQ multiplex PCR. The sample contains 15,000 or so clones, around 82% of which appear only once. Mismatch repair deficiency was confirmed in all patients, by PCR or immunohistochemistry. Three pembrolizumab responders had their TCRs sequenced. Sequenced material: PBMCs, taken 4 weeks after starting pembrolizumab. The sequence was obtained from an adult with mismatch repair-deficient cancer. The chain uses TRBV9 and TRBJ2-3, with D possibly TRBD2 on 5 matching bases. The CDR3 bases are TGTGCCAGCAGCGTTAGCCCGAGGGGCACAGATACGCAGTATTTT. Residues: CASSVSPRGTDTQYF. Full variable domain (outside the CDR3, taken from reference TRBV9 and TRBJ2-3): DSGVTQTPKHLITATGQRVTLRCSPRSGDLSVYWYQQSLDQGLQFLIQYYNGEERAKGNILERFSAQQFPDLHSELNLSSLELGDSALYFCASSVSPRGTDTQYFGPGTRLTVL.